Below, one T cell receptor (beta chain) is given with its context. The antigen is undetermined. Germline CDR1 is MRHNA and CDR2 is SNTAGT. This CDR3 has 14 residues. Between the trimmed V and J ends, which lost 4 bases and 11 bases, there was a span of 20 bases. This sample is part of a study of cytomegalovirus exposure and HLA in healthy donors. Study-wide findings and caveats: Researchers reported in a later analysis that a missense DCLRE1C variant was tied to TCR beta V- and J-gene trimming. Cytomegalovirus association was listed for under 200 TCR beta chains. Reportedly, cytomegalovirus status was diagnosed with high sensitivity and specificity.

Both 60 Vbeta primers and 13 Jbeta primers went into the PCR. The table came from immunoSEQ multiplex PCR; TCRdb's copy has only in-frame clones and leaves some out. The sample includes 90,000 to 110,000 clones, roughly 80% of them seen just once. The chain uses TRBV6-4 and TRBJ1-1; D gene unclear. The sequence came from a man aged 25-40 years in good health and CMV-seropositive. The specimen was PBMCs. For the CDR3, the DNA is TGTGCCAGCAGTGCTATACCGGGGTTAACCGGGGCTTTCTTT. This translates into CASSAIPGLTGAFF.